This T cell receptor beta chain was profiled in a study of CD8+ T cells in alopecia areata. This CDR3 comprises 15 residues. Germline CDR1 and CDR2: SGHRS and YFSETQ. After removal of 6 bases from V and 1 base from J, the junction contained 5 bases not matched to a gene. Reverse transcription of extracted RNA yielded cDNA, which provided the sequencing template. Clones were read by immunoSEQ multiplex PCR, and TCRdb kept only the in-frame ones, dropping some. The repertoire has under 250,000 clones, approximately 52% of them found once; the top ten carry approximately 0.5%. Specimen: CD4+ T cells sorted from blood, collected at week 0. The clonotype comes from a human donor with alopecia areata. The genes are TRBV5-1 and TRBJ2-2; 8 bases map to TRBD1. The CDR3 here is CASTRGTGNTGELFF. CDR3 in DNA: TGCGCCAGCACCCGGGGGACAGGGAACACCGGGGAGCTGTTTTTT.